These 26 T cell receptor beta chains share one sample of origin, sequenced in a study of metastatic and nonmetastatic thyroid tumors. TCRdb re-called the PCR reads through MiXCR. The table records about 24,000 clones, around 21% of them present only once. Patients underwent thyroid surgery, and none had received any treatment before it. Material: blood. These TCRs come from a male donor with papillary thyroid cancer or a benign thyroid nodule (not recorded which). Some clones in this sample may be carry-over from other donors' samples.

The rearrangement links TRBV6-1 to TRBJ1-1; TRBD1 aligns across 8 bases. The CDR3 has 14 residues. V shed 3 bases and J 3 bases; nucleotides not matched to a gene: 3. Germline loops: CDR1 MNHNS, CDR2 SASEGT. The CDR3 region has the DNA TGTGCCAGCAGTGAGATACAGGGGGACACTGAAGCTTTCTTT. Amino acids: CASSEIQGDTEAFF.

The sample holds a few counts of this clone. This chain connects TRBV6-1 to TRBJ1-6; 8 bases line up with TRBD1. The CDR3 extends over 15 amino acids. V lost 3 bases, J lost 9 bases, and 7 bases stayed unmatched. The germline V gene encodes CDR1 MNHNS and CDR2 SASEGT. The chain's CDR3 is CASSDASGGSSPLHF. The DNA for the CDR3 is TGTGCCAGCAGTGACGCCTCAGGGGGCTCTTCACCCCTCCACTTT.

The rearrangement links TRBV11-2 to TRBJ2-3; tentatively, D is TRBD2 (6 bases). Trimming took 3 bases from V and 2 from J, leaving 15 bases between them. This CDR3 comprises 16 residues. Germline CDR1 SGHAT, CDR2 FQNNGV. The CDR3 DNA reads TGTGCCAGCAGCTTCGGCCGCGGAGGGGACACAGATACGCAGTATTTT. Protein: CASSFGRGGDTDTQYF.

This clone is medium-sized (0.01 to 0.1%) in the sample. In nucleotides, the CDR3 is TGTGCCAGCAGTTCTATCCTCGGCAGGCTAGAAGGGACGCAGTATTTT. Residues: CASSSILGRLEGTQYF. The chain joins TRBV28 to TRBJ2-3; D gene ambiguous. Germline CDR1 and CDR2: MDHEN and SYDVKM. The CDR3 has 16 residues. Trimming stripped 4 bases from V and 9 bases from J, with 23 bases between.

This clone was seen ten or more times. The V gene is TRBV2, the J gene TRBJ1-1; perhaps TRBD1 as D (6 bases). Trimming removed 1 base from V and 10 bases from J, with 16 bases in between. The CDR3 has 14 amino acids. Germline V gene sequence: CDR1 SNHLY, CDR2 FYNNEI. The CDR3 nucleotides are TGTGCCAGCAGTGAAGTCAGGGGCACAGGGACAGCTTTCTTT. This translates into CASSEVRGTGTAFF.

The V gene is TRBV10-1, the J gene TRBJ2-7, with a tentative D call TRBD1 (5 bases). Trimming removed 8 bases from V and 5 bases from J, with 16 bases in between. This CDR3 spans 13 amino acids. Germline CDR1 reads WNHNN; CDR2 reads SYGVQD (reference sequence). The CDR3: CASGRNQGNEQYV. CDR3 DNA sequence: TGCGCCAGCGGGCGGAATCAGGGTAACGAGCAGTACGTC.

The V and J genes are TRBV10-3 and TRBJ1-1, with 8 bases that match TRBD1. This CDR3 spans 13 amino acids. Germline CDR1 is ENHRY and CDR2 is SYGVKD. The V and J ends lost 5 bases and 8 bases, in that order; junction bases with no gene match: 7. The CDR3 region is CAISFPGGNEAFF. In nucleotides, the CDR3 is TGTGCCATCAGTTTCCCAGGGGGCAACGAAGCTTTCTTT.

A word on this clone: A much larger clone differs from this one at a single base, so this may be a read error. CDR3 coding DNA: TGCAGTTCTAATCCGGGACAGGCCACAGGTACGCAGTATTTT. Its translation is CSSNPGQATGTQYF. The rearrangement uses TRBV20-1 and TRBJ2-3; TRBD1 matches at 8 bases. Germline loops: CDR1 DFQATT, CDR2 SNEGSKA (reference sequence). The length of the CDR3 is 14 residues.

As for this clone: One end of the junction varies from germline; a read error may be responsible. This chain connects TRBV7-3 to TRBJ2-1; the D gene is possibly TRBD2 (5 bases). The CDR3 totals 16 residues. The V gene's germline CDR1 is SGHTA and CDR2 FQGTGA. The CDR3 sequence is CASSLTRPAARDEHFF. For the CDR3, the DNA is TGTGCCAGCAGCTTGACCCGCCCGGCGGCTCGGGATGAGCATTTCTTC.

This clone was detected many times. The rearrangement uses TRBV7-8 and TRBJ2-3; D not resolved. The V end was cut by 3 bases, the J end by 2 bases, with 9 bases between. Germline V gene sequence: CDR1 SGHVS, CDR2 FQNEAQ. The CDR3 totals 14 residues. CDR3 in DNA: TGTGCCAGCAGCTTGCTAACTACCACAGATACGCAGTATTTT. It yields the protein CASSLLTTTDTQYF.

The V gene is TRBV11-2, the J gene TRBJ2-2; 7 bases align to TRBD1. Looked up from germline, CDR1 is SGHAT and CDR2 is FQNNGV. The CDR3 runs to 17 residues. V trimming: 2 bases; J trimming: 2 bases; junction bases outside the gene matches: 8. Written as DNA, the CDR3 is TGTGCCAGCAGCTTATTGCGAGGGGGCCTTAACACCGGGGAGCTGTTTTTT. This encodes CASSLLRGGLNTGELFF.

The DNA of the CDR3 is TGCGCCAGCAGCCCTATATTGGGGCTAGTCACAGATACGCAGTATTTT. As protein: CASSPILGLVTDTQYF. The V and J genes are TRBV4-1 and TRBJ2-3; tentatively, D is TRBD1 (5 bases). Trimming stripped 4 bases from V and 2 bases from J, with 16 bases between. Germline CDR1 reads MGHRA; CDR2 reads YSYEKL. The CDR3 covers 16 residues.

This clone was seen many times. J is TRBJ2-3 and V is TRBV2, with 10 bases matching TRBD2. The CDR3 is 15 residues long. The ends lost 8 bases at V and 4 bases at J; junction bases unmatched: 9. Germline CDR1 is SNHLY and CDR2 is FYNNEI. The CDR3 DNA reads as TGTGCCAGCGGGGGAGCGGGAGGGGTAGCAGATACGCAGTATTTT. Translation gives CASGGAGGVADTQYF.

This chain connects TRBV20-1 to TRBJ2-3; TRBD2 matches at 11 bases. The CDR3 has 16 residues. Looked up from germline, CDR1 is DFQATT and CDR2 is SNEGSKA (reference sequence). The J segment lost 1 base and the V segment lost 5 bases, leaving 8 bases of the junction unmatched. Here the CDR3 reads CSAADWGLAGTDTQYF. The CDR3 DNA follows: TGCAGTGCTGCTGACTGGGGACTAGCGGGCACAGATACGCAGTATTTT.

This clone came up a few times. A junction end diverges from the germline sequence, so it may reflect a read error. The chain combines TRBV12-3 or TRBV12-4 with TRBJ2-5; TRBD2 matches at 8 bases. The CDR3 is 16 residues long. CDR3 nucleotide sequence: TGTGCCATCAGTCCATTACCGGGAGGGACCCAAGAGACCCAGTACTTC. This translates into CAISPLPGGTQETQYF.

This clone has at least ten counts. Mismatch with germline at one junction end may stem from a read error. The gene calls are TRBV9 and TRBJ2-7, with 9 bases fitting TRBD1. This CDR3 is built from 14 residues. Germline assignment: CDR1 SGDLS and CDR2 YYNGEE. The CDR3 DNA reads TGTGCCAGCAGCCCCGGGACAGGGTCCTGCGAGCAGTACTTC. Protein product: CASSPGTGSCEQYF.

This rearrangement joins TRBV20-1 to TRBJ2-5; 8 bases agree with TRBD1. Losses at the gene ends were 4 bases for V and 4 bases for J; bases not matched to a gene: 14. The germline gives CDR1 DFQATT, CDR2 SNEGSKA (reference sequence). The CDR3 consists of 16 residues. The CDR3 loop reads CSATDPGQGEAETQYF. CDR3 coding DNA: TGCAGTGCTACGGATCCAGGACAGGGCGAGGCAGAGACCCAGTACTTC.

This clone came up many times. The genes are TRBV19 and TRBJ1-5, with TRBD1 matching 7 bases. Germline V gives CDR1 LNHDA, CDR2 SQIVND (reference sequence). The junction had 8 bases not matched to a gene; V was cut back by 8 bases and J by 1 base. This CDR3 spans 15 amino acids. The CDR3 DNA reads TGTGCCAGTTCATTGGACAGGTGGAGCAATCAGCCCCAGCATTTT. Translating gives CASSLDRWSNQPQHF.

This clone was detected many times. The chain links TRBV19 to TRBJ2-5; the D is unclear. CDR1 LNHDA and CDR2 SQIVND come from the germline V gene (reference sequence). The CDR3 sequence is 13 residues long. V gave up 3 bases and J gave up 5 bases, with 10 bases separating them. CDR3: CASSMEHGETQYF. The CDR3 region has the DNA TGTGCCAGTAGTATGGAACACGGGGAGACCCAGTACTTC.

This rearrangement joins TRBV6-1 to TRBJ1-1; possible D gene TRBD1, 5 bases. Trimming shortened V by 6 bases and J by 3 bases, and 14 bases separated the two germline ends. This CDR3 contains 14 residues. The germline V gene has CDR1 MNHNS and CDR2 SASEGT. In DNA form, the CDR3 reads TGTGCCAGCAGGCATATTGGAGGGGACACTGAAGCTTTCTTT. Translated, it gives CASRHIGGDTEAFF.

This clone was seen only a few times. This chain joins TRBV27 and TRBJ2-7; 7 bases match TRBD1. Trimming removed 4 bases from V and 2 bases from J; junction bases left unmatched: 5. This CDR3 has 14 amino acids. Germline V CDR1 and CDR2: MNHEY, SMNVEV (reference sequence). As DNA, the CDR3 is TGTGCCAGCAGTTCCGGGACAGACGCCTACGAGCAGTACTTC. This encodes CASSSGTDAYEQYF.

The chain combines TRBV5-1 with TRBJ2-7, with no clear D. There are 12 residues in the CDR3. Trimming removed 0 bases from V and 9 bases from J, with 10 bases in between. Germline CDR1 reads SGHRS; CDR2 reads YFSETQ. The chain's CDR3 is CASSLDLRGQYF. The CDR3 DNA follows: TGCGCCAGCAGCTTGGACTTACGTGGGCAGTACTTC.

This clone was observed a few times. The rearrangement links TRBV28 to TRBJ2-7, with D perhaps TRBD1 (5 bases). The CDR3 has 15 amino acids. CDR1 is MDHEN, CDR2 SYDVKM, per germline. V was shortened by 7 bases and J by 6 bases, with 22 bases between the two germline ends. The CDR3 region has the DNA TGTGCCAGCATTTCTCAGGGCGCCCTGGGCTGCGAGCAGTACTTC. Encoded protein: CASISQGALGCEQYF.

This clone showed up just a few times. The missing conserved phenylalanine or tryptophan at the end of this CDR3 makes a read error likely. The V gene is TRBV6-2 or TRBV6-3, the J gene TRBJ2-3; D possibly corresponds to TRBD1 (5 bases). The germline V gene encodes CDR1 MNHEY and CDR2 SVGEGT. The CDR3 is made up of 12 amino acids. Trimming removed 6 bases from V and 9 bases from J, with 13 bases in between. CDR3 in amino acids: CASSPQGFTQYL. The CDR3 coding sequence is TGTGCCAGCAGCCCGCAGGGCTTCACGCAGTATCTT.

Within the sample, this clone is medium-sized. In nucleotides, the CDR3 is TGTGCCAGCAGCGCGAGGGACGTATGGAGGGACACTGAAGCTTTCTTT. Translated: CASSARDVWRDTEAFF. This rearrangement joins TRBV11-2 to TRBJ1-1, with a tentative D call TRBD1 (5 bases). The V and J ends lost 5 bases and 3 bases respectively, with 19 bases between them. CDR3 length equals 16 residues. Germline-derived CDR1 and CDR2 are SGHAT and FQNNGV.

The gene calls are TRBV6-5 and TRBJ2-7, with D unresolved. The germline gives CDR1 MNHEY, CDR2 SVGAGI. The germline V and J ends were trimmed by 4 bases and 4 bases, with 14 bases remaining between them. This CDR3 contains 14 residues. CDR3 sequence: CASSLGQALYEQYF. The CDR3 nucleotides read TGTGCCAGCAGTTTAGGGCAGGCTTTGTACGAGCAGTACTTC.